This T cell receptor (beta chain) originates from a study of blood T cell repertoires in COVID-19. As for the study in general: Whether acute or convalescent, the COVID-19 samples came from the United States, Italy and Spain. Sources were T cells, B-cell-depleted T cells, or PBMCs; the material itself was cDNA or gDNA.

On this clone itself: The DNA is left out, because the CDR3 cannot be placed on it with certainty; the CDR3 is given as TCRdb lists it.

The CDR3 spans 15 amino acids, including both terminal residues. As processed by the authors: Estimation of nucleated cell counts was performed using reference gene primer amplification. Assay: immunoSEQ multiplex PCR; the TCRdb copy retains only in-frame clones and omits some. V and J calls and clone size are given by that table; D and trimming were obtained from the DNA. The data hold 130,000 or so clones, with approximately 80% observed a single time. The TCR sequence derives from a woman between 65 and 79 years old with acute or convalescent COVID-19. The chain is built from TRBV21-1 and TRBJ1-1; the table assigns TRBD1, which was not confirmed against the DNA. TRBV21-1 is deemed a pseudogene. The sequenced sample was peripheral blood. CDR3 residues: CASSKVGTGAEEAFF.